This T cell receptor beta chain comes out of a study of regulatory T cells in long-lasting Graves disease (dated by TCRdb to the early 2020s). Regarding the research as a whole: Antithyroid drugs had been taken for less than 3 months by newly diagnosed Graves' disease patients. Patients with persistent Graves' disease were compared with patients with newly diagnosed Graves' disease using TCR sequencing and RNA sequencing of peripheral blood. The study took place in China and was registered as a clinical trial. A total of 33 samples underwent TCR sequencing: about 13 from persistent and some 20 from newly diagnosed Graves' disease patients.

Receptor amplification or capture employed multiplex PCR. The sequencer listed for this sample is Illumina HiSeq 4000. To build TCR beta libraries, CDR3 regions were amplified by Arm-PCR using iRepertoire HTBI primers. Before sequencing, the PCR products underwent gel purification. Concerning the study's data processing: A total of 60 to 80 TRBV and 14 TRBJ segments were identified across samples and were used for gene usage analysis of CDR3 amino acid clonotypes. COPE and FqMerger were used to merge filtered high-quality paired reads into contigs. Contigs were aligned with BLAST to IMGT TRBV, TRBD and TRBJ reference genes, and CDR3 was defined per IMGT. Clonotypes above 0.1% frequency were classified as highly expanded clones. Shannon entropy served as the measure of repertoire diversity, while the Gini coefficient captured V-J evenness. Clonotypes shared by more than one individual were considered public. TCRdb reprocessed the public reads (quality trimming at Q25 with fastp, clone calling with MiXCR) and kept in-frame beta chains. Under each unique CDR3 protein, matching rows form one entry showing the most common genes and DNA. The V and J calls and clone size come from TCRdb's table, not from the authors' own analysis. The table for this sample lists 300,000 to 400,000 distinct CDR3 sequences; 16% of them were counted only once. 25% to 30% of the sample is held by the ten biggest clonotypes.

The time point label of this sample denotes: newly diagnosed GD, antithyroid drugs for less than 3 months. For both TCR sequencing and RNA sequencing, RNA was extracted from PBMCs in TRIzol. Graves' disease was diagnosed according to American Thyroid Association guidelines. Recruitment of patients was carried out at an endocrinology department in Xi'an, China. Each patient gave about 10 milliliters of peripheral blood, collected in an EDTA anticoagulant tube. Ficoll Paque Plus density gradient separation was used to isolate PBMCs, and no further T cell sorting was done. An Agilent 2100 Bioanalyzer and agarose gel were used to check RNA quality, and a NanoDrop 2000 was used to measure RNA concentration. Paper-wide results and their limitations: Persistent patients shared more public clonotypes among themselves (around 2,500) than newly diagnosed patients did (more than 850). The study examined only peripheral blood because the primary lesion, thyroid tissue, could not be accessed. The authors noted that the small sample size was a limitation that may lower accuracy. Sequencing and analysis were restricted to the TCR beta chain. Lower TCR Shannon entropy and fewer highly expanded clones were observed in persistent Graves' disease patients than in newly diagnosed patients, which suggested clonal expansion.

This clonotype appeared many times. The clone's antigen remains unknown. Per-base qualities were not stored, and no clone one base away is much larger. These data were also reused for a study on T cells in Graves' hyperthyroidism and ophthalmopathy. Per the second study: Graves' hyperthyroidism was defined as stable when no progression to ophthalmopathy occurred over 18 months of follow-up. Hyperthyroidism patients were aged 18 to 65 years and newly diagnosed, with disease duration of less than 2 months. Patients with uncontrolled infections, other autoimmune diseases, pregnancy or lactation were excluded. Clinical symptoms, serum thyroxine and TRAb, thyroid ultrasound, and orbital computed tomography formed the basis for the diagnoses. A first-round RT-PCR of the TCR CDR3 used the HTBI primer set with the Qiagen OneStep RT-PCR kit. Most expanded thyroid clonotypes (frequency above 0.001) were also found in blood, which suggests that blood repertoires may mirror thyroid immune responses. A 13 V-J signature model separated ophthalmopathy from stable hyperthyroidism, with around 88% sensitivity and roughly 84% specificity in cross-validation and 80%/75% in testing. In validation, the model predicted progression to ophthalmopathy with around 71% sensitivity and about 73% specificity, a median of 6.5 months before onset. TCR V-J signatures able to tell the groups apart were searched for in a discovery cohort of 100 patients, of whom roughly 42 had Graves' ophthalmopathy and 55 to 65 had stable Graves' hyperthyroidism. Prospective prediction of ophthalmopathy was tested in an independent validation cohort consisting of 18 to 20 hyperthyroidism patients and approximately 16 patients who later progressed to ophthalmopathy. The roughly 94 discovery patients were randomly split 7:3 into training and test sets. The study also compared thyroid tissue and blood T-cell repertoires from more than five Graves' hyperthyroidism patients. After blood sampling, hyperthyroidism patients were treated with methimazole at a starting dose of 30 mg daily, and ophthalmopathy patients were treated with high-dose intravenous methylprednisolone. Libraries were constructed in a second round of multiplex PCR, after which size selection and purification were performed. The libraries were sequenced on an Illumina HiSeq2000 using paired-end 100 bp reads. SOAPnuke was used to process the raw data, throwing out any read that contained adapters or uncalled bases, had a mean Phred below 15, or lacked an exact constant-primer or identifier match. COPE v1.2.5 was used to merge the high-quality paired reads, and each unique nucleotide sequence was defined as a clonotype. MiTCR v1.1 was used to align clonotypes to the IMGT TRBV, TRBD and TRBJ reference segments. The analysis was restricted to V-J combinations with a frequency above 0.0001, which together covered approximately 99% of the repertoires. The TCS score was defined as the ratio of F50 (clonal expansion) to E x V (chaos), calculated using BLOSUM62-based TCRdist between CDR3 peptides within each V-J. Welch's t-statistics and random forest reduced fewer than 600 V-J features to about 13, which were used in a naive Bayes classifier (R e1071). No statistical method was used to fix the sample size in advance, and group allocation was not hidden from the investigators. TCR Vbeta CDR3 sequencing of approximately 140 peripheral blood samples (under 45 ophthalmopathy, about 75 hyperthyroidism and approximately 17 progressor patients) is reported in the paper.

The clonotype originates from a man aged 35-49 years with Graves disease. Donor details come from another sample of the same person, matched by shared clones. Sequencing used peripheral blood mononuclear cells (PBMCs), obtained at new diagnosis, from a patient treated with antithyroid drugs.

CDR3 loop: CASSTGTSPADTQYF. Read as DNA, the sequence is TGTGCCAGCAGCACCGGGACTAGCCCCGCAGATACGCAGTATTTT. The sequence is built from TRBV7-2 and TRBJ2-3; 9 junctional bases match TRBD2. Trimming takes 5 bases off V and 4 bases off J; junction bases not matched to a gene: 7. The cysteine opens and the phenylalanine closes a CDR3 of 15 amino acids. Only CDR3 DNA is held: 45 bases, read in frame from base 1. CDR1 and CDR2 (SGHTA, FQGNSA) derive from the germline V gene.